This is a list of T cell receptor beta chains from one sample in a study of blood T cell repertoires in COVID-19. The table came from immunoSEQ multiplex PCR; TCRdb's copy has only in-frame clones and leaves some out. The sample holds 150,000 to 200,000 clones; around four fifths are singletons and the top ten take roughly 8.4%. What was sequenced was peripheral blood. The source of these receptors is a woman at least 80 years old with COVID-19, enrolled during active disease. Both conserved end residues are part of each CDR3. Each record gives: V gene, clone size, J gene, D gene, CDR3 DNA, CDR3 protein. D genes are given only for firm matches. Only some rows state a clone size, as once, few, many or a class for expanded clones.

v_call: TRBV2; clone_size: .; j_call: TRBJ1-2; d_call: .; cdr3_nt: TGTGCCAGCAGTGACTGGAGCTATGGCTACACCTTC; cdr3_aa: CASSDWSYGYTF
v_call: TRBV19; clone_size: .; j_call: TRBJ1-4; d_call: .; cdr3_nt: TGTGCCAGTAGCCCAGGGGTGAGGGGCGAAAAACTGTTTTTT; cdr3_aa: CASSPGVRGEKLFF
v_call: TRBV20-1; clone_size: .; j_call: TRBJ2-1; d_call: .; cdr3_nt: TGCAGTGCTAGTTCCCCCAGCTCCTACAATGAGCAGTTCTTC; cdr3_aa: CSASSPSSYNEQFF
v_call: TRBV24-1; clone_size: .; j_call: TRBJ2-7; d_call: .; cdr3_nt: TGTGCCACCAGTGATTTTTGCCGGCAACCCGAGAGGGACGAGCAGTACTTC; cdr3_aa: CATSDFCRQPERDEQYF
v_call: TRBV2; clone_size: .; j_call: TRBJ1-5; d_call: .; cdr3_nt: TGTGCCAGCAGGTTGGACAGCCCTGAGCCCCAGCATTTT; cdr3_aa: CASRLDSPEPQHF
v_call: TRBV19; clone_size: few; j_call: TRBJ2-3; d_call: .; cdr3_nt: TGTGCCAGTTCCAACCAGGGGGGAGATACGCAGTATTTT; cdr3_aa: CASSNQGGDTQYF
v_call: TRBV24-1; clone_size: .; j_call: TRBJ2-1; d_call: TRBD2; cdr3_nt: TGTGCCACCAGTGATCCCAGGACTAGCGGCAATGAGCAGTTCTTC; cdr3_aa: CATSDPRTSGNEQFF
v_call: TRBV6-5; clone_size: .; j_call: TRBJ1-1; d_call: .; cdr3_nt: TGTGCCAGCAGTATGGAGGGATGGCGCACTGAAGCTTTCTTT; cdr3_aa: CASSMEGWRTEAFF
v_call: TRBV6-5; clone_size: .; j_call: TRBJ1-2; d_call: .; cdr3_nt: TGTGCCTCATCTGCGGACAGCTATGGCTACACCTTC; cdr3_aa: CASSADSYGYTF
v_call: TRBV12-3/TRBV12-4; clone_size: .; j_call: TRBJ1-5; d_call: .; cdr3_nt: TGTGCCAGCAGTTTAAACATGCAGCCCCAGCATTTT; cdr3_aa: CASSLNMQPQHF
v_call: TRBV6-1; clone_size: .; j_call: TRBJ1-1; d_call: .; cdr3_nt: TGTGCCAGCAGTGCCGGGTGGCACTCGAACACTGAAGCTTTCTTT; cdr3_aa: CASSAGWHSNTEAFF
v_call: TRBV29-1; clone_size: .; j_call: TRBJ2-7; d_call: TRBD2; cdr3_nt: TGCAGCGTTACTACTAGCGGGAGGGCCAGCGGGCAGTACTTC; cdr3_aa: CSVTTSGRASGQYF
v_call: TRBV5-6; clone_size: .; j_call: TRBJ1-1; d_call: .; cdr3_nt: TGTGCCAGCAGCTCTTTAGGACATATGAACACTGAAGCTTTCTTT; cdr3_aa: CASSSLGHMNTEAFF
v_call: TRBV5-8; clone_size: .; j_call: TRBJ2-1; d_call: .; cdr3_nt: TGTGCCAGCCCCAGGCAAGGACCAGGGCCAAGGGAGCAGTTCTTC; cdr3_aa: CASPRQGPGPREQFF
v_call: TRBV2; clone_size: .; j_call: TRBJ1-2; d_call: TRBD1; cdr3_nt: TGTGCCAGCAGCTTGGGACAGGGGGCTAGCGTCTATGGCTACACCTTC; cdr3_aa: CASSLGQGASVYGYTF
v_call: TRBV10-2; clone_size: .; j_call: TRBJ1-3; d_call: .; cdr3_nt: TGCGCCATCCCCGCGGGGAGGGAGGCCCTCTCTGGAAACACCATATATTTT; cdr3_aa: CAIPAGREALSGNTIYF
v_call: TRBV29-1; clone_size: .; j_call: TRBJ2-5; d_call: TRBD2; cdr3_nt: TGCAGCGTTGAGGGAGGGGAAGAGACCCAGTACTTC; cdr3_aa: CSVEGGEETQYF
v_call: TRBV7-9; clone_size: .; j_call: TRBJ2-2; d_call: TRBD2; cdr3_nt: TGTGCCAGCAGCTCTAGCGGATCGAACACCGGGGAGCTGTTTTTT; cdr3_aa: CASSSSGSNTGELFF
v_call: TRBV3-1/TRBV3-2; clone_size: .; j_call: TRBJ1-1; d_call: .; cdr3_nt: TGTGCCAGCAGCCTGGGCCCTGAAGCTTTCTTT; cdr3_aa: CASSLGPEAFF
v_call: TRBV18; clone_size: .; j_call: TRBJ1-2; d_call: .; cdr3_nt: TGTGCCAGCTCGCCAAACCGCCCGGGGTCTGATGGCTACACCTTC; cdr3_aa: CASSPNRPGSDGYTF
v_call: TRBV6-5; clone_size: .; j_call: TRBJ1-1; d_call: .; cdr3_nt: TGTGCCAGCAGGCGAACTAACACTGAAGCTTTCTTT; cdr3_aa: CASRRTNTEAFF
v_call: TRBV2; clone_size: .; j_call: TRBJ1-5; d_call: .; cdr3_nt: TGTGCCAGCAGTGGCGAAAGCAATCAGCCCCAGCATTTT; cdr3_aa: CASSGESNQPQHF
v_call: TRBV5-1; clone_size: .; j_call: TRBJ1-4; d_call: TRBD1; cdr3_nt: TGCGCCAGCAGCTTGGGGGGACAGGGAAGTGAAAAACTGTTTTTT; cdr3_aa: CASSLGGQGSEKLFF
v_call: TRBV19; clone_size: once; j_call: TRBJ1-6; d_call: .; cdr3_nt: TGTGCCAGTAGTATTGGCCAGGGGAGTTCACCCCTCCACTTT; cdr3_aa: CASSIGQGSSPLHF
v_call: TRBV25-1; clone_size: .; j_call: TRBJ2-2; d_call: .; cdr3_nt: TGTGCCAGCAGTGAATCAACCGGGGAGCTGTTTTTT; cdr3_aa: CASSESTGELFF
v_call: TRBV7-9; clone_size: .; j_call: TRBJ1-2; d_call: .; cdr3_nt: TGTGCCAGCAGTCGGGCGGGATTAAACTATGGCTACACCTTC; cdr3_aa: CASSRAGLNYGYTF
v_call: TRBV2; clone_size: .; j_call: TRBJ2-3; d_call: .; cdr3_nt: TGTGCCAGCCAGGGAACGCAAACGCAGTATTTT; cdr3_aa: CASQGTQTQYF
v_call: TRBV5-4; clone_size: .; j_call: TRBJ1-1; d_call: TRBD1; cdr3_nt: TGTGCCAGCAGCCCACCCGGTGTGGCAGGGGGCTCGAGCACTGAAGCTTTCTTT; cdr3_aa: CASSPPGVAGGSSTEAFF
v_call: TRBV9; clone_size: .; j_call: TRBJ2-5; d_call: TRBD2; cdr3_nt: TGTGCCAGCAGCGCCTCCCCCGCGGGCGGGAGGGCCCGAGAGACCCAGTACTTC; cdr3_aa: CASSASPAGGRARETQYF
v_call: TRBV18; clone_size: .; j_call: TRBJ1-3; d_call: .; cdr3_nt: TGTGCCAGCTCACCGCAACTGACAGGCAGCTCTGGAAACACCATATATTTT; cdr3_aa: CASSPQLTGSSGNTIYF
v_call: TRBV7-9; clone_size: .; j_call: TRBJ1-6; d_call: TRBD1; cdr3_nt: TGTGCCAGCAGTAGAGGACAGGGTAATTCACCCCTCCACTTT; cdr3_aa: CASSRGQGNSPLHF
v_call: TRBV1; clone_size: .; j_call: TRBJ1-3; d_call: .; cdr3_nt: TGCACCAGCAGCCAAGATCTGGGGCCCCTCTCTGGAAACACCATATATTTT; cdr3_aa: CTSSQDLGPLSGNTIYF
v_call: TRBV7-6; clone_size: .; j_call: TRBJ2-5; d_call: .; cdr3_nt: TGTGCCAGCAGCTTACTCCTAGGGACCCAGTACTTC; cdr3_aa: CASSLLLGTQYF
v_call: TRBV24-1; clone_size: .; j_call: TRBJ2-2; d_call: TRBD1; cdr3_nt: TGTGCCACCAGTGATTTTGGGACAGGGGTTGTCACCGGGGAGCTGTTTTTT; cdr3_aa: CATSDFGTGVVTGELFF
v_call: TRBV5-3; clone_size: once; j_call: TRBJ1-1; d_call: TRBD1; cdr3_nt: TGTGCCAGAGGGGACAGGGATCCCACTGAAGCTTTCTTT; cdr3_aa: CARGDRDPTEAFF
v_call: TRBV9; clone_size: .; j_call: TRBJ2-6; d_call: .; cdr3_nt: TGTGCCAGCAGCGTGACAGATTCTGGGGCCAACGTCCTGACTTTC; cdr3_aa: CASSVTDSGANVLTF
v_call: TRBV5-1; clone_size: few; j_call: TRBJ2-2; d_call: TRBD2; cdr3_nt: TGCGCCAGCAGCCGGAGGGCTAGCGGGGGATCATACACCGGGGAGCTGTTTTTT; cdr3_aa: CASSRRASGGSYTGELFF
v_call: TRBV9; clone_size: .; j_call: TRBJ1-1; d_call: .; cdr3_nt: TGTGCCAGCAGCGTAAGACAAGACACTGAAGCTTTCTTT; cdr3_aa: CASSVRQDTEAFF
v_call: TRBV9; clone_size: .; j_call: TRBJ1-1; d_call: .; cdr3_nt: TGTGCCAGCAGCGTACAGGGTAACACTGAAGCTTTCTTT; cdr3_aa: CASSVQGNTEAFF
v_call: TRBV12-3/TRBV12-4; clone_size: .; j_call: TRBJ2-5; d_call: .; cdr3_nt: TGTGCCAGCAGTTTGGGGGGTGGGGAGACCCAGTACTTC; cdr3_aa: CASSLGGGETQYF
v_call: TRBV5-1; clone_size: .; j_call: TRBJ2-3; d_call: TRBD2; cdr3_nt: TGCGCCAGCAGCCCTAGGGACTACCGCACAGATACGCAGTATTTT; cdr3_aa: CASSPRDYRTDTQYF